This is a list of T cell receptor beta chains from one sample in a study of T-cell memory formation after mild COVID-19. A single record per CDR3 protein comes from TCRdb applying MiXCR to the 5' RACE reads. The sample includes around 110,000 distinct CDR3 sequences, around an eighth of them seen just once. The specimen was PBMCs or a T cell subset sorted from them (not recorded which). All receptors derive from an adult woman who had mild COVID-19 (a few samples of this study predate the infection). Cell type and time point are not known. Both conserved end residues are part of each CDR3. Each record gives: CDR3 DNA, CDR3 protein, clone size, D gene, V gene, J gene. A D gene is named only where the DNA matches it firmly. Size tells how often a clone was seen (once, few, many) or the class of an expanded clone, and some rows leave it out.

CDR3 DNA: TGTGCCAGCAGCAAACAGGGGGCAGGCAATCAGCCCCAGCATTTT
CDR3 protein: CASSKQGAGNQPQHF
clone size: few
D gene: TRBD1
V gene: TRBV7-9
J gene: TRBJ1-5

CDR3 DNA: TGTGCCAGCAGCATTCCCCCCACTGAAGCTTTCTTT
CDR3 protein: CASSIPPTEAFF
clone size: many
D gene: NA
V gene: TRBV5-5
J gene: TRBJ1-1

CDR3 DNA: TGTGCCAGCAGCTTGTTGGCGCTAGCGGGATACAATGAGCAGTTCTTC
CDR3 protein: CASSLLALAGYNEQFF
clone size: few
D gene: TRBD2
V gene: TRBV11-2
J gene: TRBJ2-1

CDR3 DNA: TGCGCCAGCTCCCGAGGACAGGGGGACGACGAGCAGTACTTC
CDR3 protein: CASSRGQGDDEQYF
clone size: few
D gene: TRBD1
V gene: TRBV5-1
J gene: TRBJ2-7

CDR3 DNA: TGCGCCAGCAGCTCGTTAGCGGGGGGGCAGTACAATGAGCAGTTCTTC
CDR3 protein: CASSSLAGGQYNEQFF
clone size: NA
D gene: TRBD2
V gene: TRBV5-1
J gene: TRBJ2-1

CDR3 DNA: TGTGCCAGCAGCTTAGGGACTAGCGGGAGTGGGACCTACGAGCAGTACTTC
CDR3 protein: CASSLGTSGSGTYEQYF
clone size: few
D gene: TRBD2
V gene: TRBV7-6
J gene: TRBJ2-7

CDR3 DNA: TGCAGCGTTGGAAGAGGGGCTACTACTAGCGGGAGGAATGAGCAGTTCTTC
CDR3 protein: CSVGRGATTSGRNEQFF
clone size: few
D gene: TRBD2
V gene: TRBV29-1
J gene: TRBJ2-1

CDR3 DNA: TGTGCCAGCCAGGTCGGGGCGAACACTGAAGCTTTCTTT
CDR3 protein: CASQVGANTEAFF
clone size: few
D gene: NA
V gene: TRBV19
J gene: TRBJ1-1

CDR3 DNA: TGCAGCGCTTCTAGGGGAGAGACCCAGTACTTC
CDR3 protein: CSASRGETQYF
clone size: NA
D gene: NA
V gene: TRBV29-1
J gene: TRBJ2-5

CDR3 DNA: TGCAGTGCTATGGAGAGGGAAGCTTTCTTT
CDR3 protein: CSAMEREAFF
clone size: NA
D gene: NA
V gene: TRBV20-1
J gene: TRBJ1-1

CDR3 DNA: TGTGACAGCAGCCTTAGACTAGCGGGAGTGGAAGAGACCCAGTACTTC
CDR3 protein: CDSSLRLAGVEETQYF
clone size: NA
D gene: TRBD2
V gene: TRBV7-2
J gene: TRBJ2-5

CDR3 DNA: TGTGCCAGCAGCCCATCCTATAGCGGGAGTACGGACATTCAGTACTTC
CDR3 protein: CASSPSYSGSTDIQYF
clone size: few
D gene: TRBD2
V gene: TRBV4-2
J gene: TRBJ2-4

CDR3 DNA: TGTGCCACCAGTGATTTCTTCGTCGCTTGTGACTCCGGAAGGGCTGAAGCTTTCTTT
CDR3 protein: CATSDFFVACDSGRAEAFF
clone size: few
D gene: NA
V gene: TRBV24-1
J gene: TRBJ1-1

CDR3 DNA: TGTGCCAGTAGTTACGGAAGCTCCTACGAGCAGTACTTC
CDR3 protein: CASSYGSSYEQYF
clone size: NA
D gene: NA
V gene: TRBV19
J gene: TRBJ2-7

CDR3 DNA: TGTGCCAGCAGCACCGGTACCGACAGGGGAAGAAGCGAGCAGTACTTC
CDR3 protein: CASSTGTDRGRSEQYF
clone size: few
D gene: TRBD1
V gene: TRBV5-6
J gene: TRBJ2-7

CDR3 DNA: TGTGCCAGCAGTTTAGTTGGACAGGGCCTCGAGCAGTACTTC
CDR3 protein: CASSLVGQGLEQYF
clone size: many
D gene: TRBD1
V gene: TRBV12-3/TRBV12-4
J gene: TRBJ2-7

CDR3 DNA: TGTGCCATCAGTGAGTCGGGACTAGCGGGTTACAATGAGCAGTTCTTC
CDR3 protein: CAISESGLAGYNEQFF
clone size: few
D gene: TRBD2
V gene: TRBV10-3
J gene: TRBJ2-1

CDR3 DNA: TGTGCCAGCAGCCCACTAGCAACTACAGGGGGACAGGGCACAGATACGCAGTATTTT
CDR3 protein: CASSPLATTGGQGTDTQYF
clone size: medium-sized
D gene: TRBD1
V gene: TRBV7-6
J gene: TRBJ2-3

CDR3 DNA: TGTGCCAGCAGCTCCTCCTTAGCGGGGGGGCTTACAGATACGCAGTATTTT
CDR3 protein: CASSSSLAGGLTDTQYF
clone size: few
D gene: TRBD2
V gene: TRBV7-2
J gene: TRBJ2-3

CDR3 DNA: TGTGCCAGCAGCTTAGAGTGGAGGGCCCCCCGCTCTGGAAACACCATATATTTT
CDR3 protein: CASSLEWRAPRSGNTIYF
clone size: NA
D gene: NA
V gene: TRBV7-2
J gene: TRBJ1-3

CDR3 DNA: TGTGCCACCAGAACAGGGGCAGCGGGGGAGGACATGACTGTTGAGCAGTTCTTC
CDR3 protein: CATRTGAAGEDMTVEQFF
clone size: few
D gene: NA
V gene: TRBV24-1
J gene: TRBJ2-1

CDR3 DNA: TGCAGTGCTACCCAGGGGATGATGAGGAACACTGAAGCTTTCTTT
CDR3 protein: CSATQGMMRNTEAFF
clone size: few
D gene: NA
V gene: TRBV20-1
J gene: TRBJ1-1

CDR3 DNA: TGTGCCAGCAGCCGGTGGTCGGGGGACGAGCAGTACTTC
CDR3 protein: CASSRWSGDEQYF
clone size: few
D gene: NA
V gene: TRBV7-9
J gene: TRBJ2-7

CDR3 DNA: TGTGCCAGTATCGCGCCATCTAACTATGGCTACACCTTC
CDR3 protein: CASIAPSNYGYTF
clone size: NA
D gene: NA
V gene: TRBV7-9
J gene: TRBJ1-2

CDR3 DNA: TGTGCCAGCAGCCCCATCGGCGGGAGGGCGGGCAATGAGCAGTTCTTC
CDR3 protein: CASSPIGGRAGNEQFF
clone size: few
D gene: TRBD2
V gene: TRBV7-8
J gene: TRBJ2-1

CDR3 DNA: TGCGCCAGCAGCTTGGCCGTTAGCGGGAGGGCTGAGCAGTTCTTC
CDR3 protein: CASSLAVSGRAEQFF
clone size: many
D gene: TRBD2
V gene: TRBV5-1
J gene: TRBJ2-1

CDR3 DNA: TGCGCCAGCAGCATCACATGGGGCCCTTCATACGAGCAGTACTTC
CDR3 protein: CASSITWGPSYEQYF
clone size: NA
D gene: NA
V gene: TRBV5-1
J gene: TRBJ2-7

CDR3 DNA: TGTGCCAGCAGCGTAGACGACAGGGGCATCCACACTGAAGCTTTCTTT
CDR3 protein: CASSVDDRGIHTEAFF
clone size: few
D gene: TRBD1
V gene: TRBV9
J gene: TRBJ1-1

CDR3 DNA: TGCAGTGCTAGAGAGGACAGTCGGACTGAAGCTTTCTTT
CDR3 protein: CSAREDSRTEAFF
clone size: few
D gene: NA
V gene: TRBV20-1
J gene: TRBJ1-1

CDR3 DNA: TGTGCCAGCAGCCAATACCCGGGACTGGCCTACGAGCAGTACTTC
CDR3 protein: CASSQYPGLAYEQYF
clone size: few
D gene: NA
V gene: TRBV3-1
J gene: TRBJ2-7

CDR3 DNA: TGCGCCAGCAGCCCGGGGGTCACCGGGGAGCTGTTTTTT
CDR3 protein: CASSPGVTGELFF
clone size: few
D gene: NA
V gene: TRBV4-1
J gene: TRBJ2-2

CDR3 DNA: TGTGCCAGCAGCTTAGGCGGGAGTGGGGCAGATACGCAGTATTTT
CDR3 protein: CASSLGGSGADTQYF
clone size: few
D gene: TRBD2
V gene: TRBV11-2
J gene: TRBJ2-3

CDR3 DNA: TGTGCCACCAGCAGAGATCGCGGGGGATCACCCCTCCACTTT
CDR3 protein: CATSRDRGGSPLHF
clone size: few
D gene: NA
V gene: TRBV15
J gene: TRBJ1-6

CDR3 DNA: TGCGCCAGCAGCCAAGAAGGGGAGGTGGGCACCGGGGAGCTGTTTTTT
CDR3 protein: CASSQEGEVGTGELFF
clone size: many
D gene: NA
V gene: TRBV4-1
J gene: TRBJ2-2

CDR3 DNA: TGTGCCAGCAGCGTAGCTTCAGGTACTAACTATGGCTACACCTTC
CDR3 protein: CASSVASGTNYGYTF
clone size: few
D gene: NA
V gene: TRBV9
J gene: TRBJ1-2

CDR3 DNA: TGTGCCAGCAGCTCCAGTAGGGGCTACACCTTC
CDR3 protein: CASSSSRGYTF
clone size: many
D gene: NA
V gene: TRBV7-8
J gene: TRBJ1-2

CDR3 DNA: TGTGCCAGCAGCTCCGGCCCTGAAGCTTTCTTT
CDR3 protein: CASSSGPEAFF
clone size: few
D gene: NA
V gene: TRBV9
J gene: TRBJ1-1

CDR3 DNA: TGCGCCAGCAGCCAAGATCGGGACACCCCGAACACCGGGGAGCTGTTTTTT
CDR3 protein: CASSQDRDTPNTGELFF
clone size: few
D gene: NA
V gene: TRBV4-3
J gene: TRBJ2-2

CDR3 DNA: TGTGCCAGCAGTGATAGGCACCAAGATGGCTACACCTTC
CDR3 protein: CASSDRHQDGYTF
clone size: NA
D gene: NA
V gene: TRBV2
J gene: TRBJ1-2

CDR3 DNA: TGTGCCAGCAGTTTAGCGCTTAGCGGGGGGGCGTGGACAGATACGCAGTATTTT
CDR3 protein: CASSLALSGGAWTDTQYF
clone size: few
D gene: TRBD2
V gene: TRBV12-3/TRBV12-4
J gene: TRBJ2-3

CDR3 DNA: TGTGCCAGCAGGGCTGGGACAGGGTTTTACAATGAGCAGTTCTTC
CDR3 protein: CASRAGTGFYNEQFF
clone size: few
D gene: TRBD1
V gene: TRBV5-6
J gene: TRBJ2-1

CDR3 DNA: TGTGCCAGCAGTTACACTGGGACAGGGGGACCCAATGGCTACACCTTC
CDR3 protein: CASSYTGTGGPNGYTF
clone size: once
D gene: TRBD1
V gene: TRBV6-2/TRBV6-3
J gene: TRBJ1-2

CDR3 DNA: TGCGCCAGCAGCCTCCTGGAGGGGACCTACGAGCAGTACTTC
CDR3 protein: CASSLLEGTYEQYF
clone size: NA
D gene: NA
V gene: TRBV4-1
J gene: TRBJ2-7

CDR3 DNA: TGTGCCAGCAGCCCCGAAACTCAATTTAATCAGCCCCAGCATTTT
CDR3 protein: CASSPETQFNQPQHF
clone size: NA
D gene: NA
V gene: TRBV7-6
J gene: TRBJ1-5

CDR3 DNA: TGTGCCAGCAGTTCCACAGGGGGTTCTCTTTTGGACACTGAAGCTTTCTTT
CDR3 protein: CASSSTGGSLLDTEAFF
clone size: many
D gene: TRBD1
V gene: TRBV27
J gene: TRBJ1-1

CDR3 DNA: TGCGCCAGCAGCTTGCTACCAGGGACCTACGAGCAGTACTTC
CDR3 protein: CASSLLPGTYEQYF
clone size: few
D gene: NA
V gene: TRBV5-1
J gene: TRBJ2-7

CDR3 DNA: TGTGCCAGCAGCCAAGATATAACTAGCGGGGCCAATGAGCAGTTCTTC
CDR3 protein: CASSQDITSGANEQFF
clone size: NA
D gene: TRBD2
V gene: TRBV4-2
J gene: TRBJ2-1

CDR3 DNA: TGTGCCAGCAGCGTAGGTGCAGGAACCTACGAGCAGTACTTC
CDR3 protein: CASSVGAGTYEQYF
clone size: NA
D gene: NA
V gene: TRBV9
J gene: TRBJ2-7

CDR3 DNA: TGTGCCAGCAGCCTTGGGACTCACTATGGCTACACCTTC
CDR3 protein: CASSLGTHYGYTF
clone size: few
D gene: NA
V gene: TRBV5-6
J gene: TRBJ1-2

CDR3 DNA: TGTGCCAGCAGCTACCTCTCTGGCTACACCTTC
CDR3 protein: CASSYLSGYTF
clone size: NA
D gene: NA
V gene: TRBV9
J gene: TRBJ1-2

CDR3 DNA: TGCAGTGCTACCACGGGGACCCAGGGGTACCACAATGAGCAGTTCTTC
CDR3 protein: CSATTGTQGYHNEQFF
clone size: NA
D gene: NA
V gene: TRBV20-1
J gene: TRBJ2-1

CDR3 DNA: TGCGCCAGCAGCCCGGGGACTAGCGGGGTCTCTTGGAATGAGCAGTTCTTC
CDR3 protein: CASSPGTSGVSWNEQFF
clone size: NA
D gene: TRBD2
V gene: TRBV5-1
J gene: TRBJ2-1